This T cell receptor (beta chain) was retrieved from a study of blood T cell repertoires in COVID-19. Overall study: Nucleic acid was either cDNA or gDNA, and it came from T cells, B-cell-depleted T cells, or PBMCs.

Germline CDR1 reads LNHNV; CDR2 reads YYDKDF (reference sequence). V shed 0 bases and J shed 4 bases, with 14 bases lying between them. The length of the CDR3 is 16 residues. In the source study's methods: Reference gene primer amplification gave estimated nucleated cell counts. Assay used: immunoSEQ multiplex PCR; TCRdb lists only in-frame clones, some missing. That table is the source of V, J and clone size, and D and trimming were worked out from the DNA. The table lists 200,000 to 250,000 clones, 90% of them singletons, with less than 3.5% in the top ten. Seattle cases were enrolled at active infection and followed longitudinally.

Specimen: peripheral blood. The TCR originated in a man aged 25-45 years with COVID-19, enrolled during active disease. The V call is TRBV15, the J call TRBJ2-3, with TRBD2 as a possible D gene (7 bases). Here the CDR3 reads CATSRDGGGGADTQYF. CDR3 sequence (DNA): TGTGCCACCAGCAGAGATGGGGGAGGGGGGGCAGATACGCAGTATTTT.